This T cell receptor beta chain was recorded in a study of T-cell reconstitution after alpha-beta-depleted transplantation in children. CDR1 is SGHTA and CDR2 is FQGNSA in the germline V gene. V lost 5 bases and J lost 5, with 24 bases in between. The CDR3 spans 17 residues. This clonotype has just a few counts. Molecular barcoding with unique molecular identifiers was used for the TCRbeta library. Each CDR3 protein gets one entry after TCRdb re-called the PCR reads with MiXCR. Among approximately 510,000 distinct CDR3 sequences listed, 15% to 20% were seen once. The input for sequencing was PBMCs from the stem cell graft donor, taken from the stem cell graft. The rearrangement joins TRBV7-2 to TRBJ2-5; D perhaps matches TRBD2 (5 bases). This TCR came from a human donor who donated a stem cell graft to a child with acute lymphoblastic leukemia. CDR3 sequence: CASSPQNVVAPRETQYF. CDR3 nucleotide sequence: TGTGCCAGCAGCCCCCAGAACGTGGTAGCGCCCAGGGAGACCCAGTACTTC.